The rows below give T cell receptor beta chains drawn from one sample of a study of blood T cells in healthy people across ages. TCRdb processed the 5' RACE reads anew with MiXCR; each CDR3 protein has one entry. The sample lists hundreds of thousands of distinct CDR3 sequences; around a quarter were seen once. This sample was also put to use in a study of T cells of mothers and their children.

The sample taken for sequencing was blood. Receptors were obtained from a boy between 5 and 17 years old in good health. The CDR3 runs from the conserved cysteine through the conserved F or W.

TRBJ2-5 TRBV11-2 CASSWWASGGQETQYF
TRBJ2-3 TRBV12-3/TRBV12-4 CASSLPGGDGDTQYF
TRBJ2-5 TRBV28 CASRGGSIGETQYF
TRBJ2-3 TRBV4-3 CASSQDHTASGGYSTDTQYF
TRBJ2-5 TRBV20-1 CSASSVEFGYQETQYF
TRBJ1-1 TRBV9 CASSAPRGGEAFF
TRBJ1-1 TRBV20-1 CSAPRVTEAFF
TRBJ1-4 TRBV6-6 CASSYSSVGAGEKLFF
TRBJ2-1 TRBV7-2 CASSHGTSANEQFF
TRBJ2-1 TRBV5-1 CASSSTGQGNNEQFF
TRBJ2-4 TRBV18 CASSPVRDGARDIQYF
TRBJ2-7 TRBV6-2/TRBV6-3 CASRPGLAGRYEQYF
TRBJ1-5 TRBV5-1 CASSLLGEVGQPQHF
TRBJ1-2 TRBV6-5 CASSKTVGYGYTF
TRBJ2-6 TRBV25-1 CASSRGRSGANVLTF
TRBJ2-3 TRBV7-7 CASSPGTFTDTQYF
TRBJ2-4 TRBV12-3/TRBV12-4 CASSLGPGRRDIQYF
. TRBV6-1 CASSEWDTGPYEQYF
TRBJ1-2 TRBV9 CASSVEVEGYGYTF
TRBJ1-2 TRBV7-6 CASSWRQGVSGYTF
TRBJ2-3 TRBV23-1 CASSHGGALTDTQYF
TRBJ2-7 TRBV5-1 CASSLDPSGGYEQYF
TRBJ2-1 TRBV12-3/TRBV12-4 CASRAPTAGAYNEQFF
TRBJ1-2 TRBV2 CASSEAWEADGYTF
TRBJ2-5 TRBV12-3/TRBV12-4 CASRTNDGPQETQYF
TRBJ1-4 TRBV6-5 CASSHRVGSEKLFF
TRBJ2-3 TRBV10-3 CAISEAEGPSTDTQYF
TRBJ2-5 TRBV29-1 CSVEGTSGQETQYF
TRBJ2-1 TRBV6-2/TRBV6-3 CASSYGGGGTYNEQFF
TRBJ1-5 TRBV24-1 CATTAGGNQPQHF
TRBJ2-7 TRBV6-1 CASSEMGGSPNEQYF
TRBJ2-7 TRBV7-2 CASSLAPTSEEYF
TRBJ2-5 TRBV4-1 CASSQGRGTNGETQYF
TRBJ2-1 TRBV7-2 CASSPRLAGRSNEQFF
TRBJ2-5 TRBV29-1 CSVEVPNRAQYF
TRBJ2-1 TRBV6-5 CASSYLGLADEQFF
TRBJ2-5 TRBV3-1 CASSQGLRGQETQYF
TRBJ2-3 TRBV5-1 CASSKSSGRTDTQYF
TRBJ1-2 TRBV5-1 CASSGGSPTNYGYTF
TRBJ2-5 TRBV27 CASSLIYRGETQYF
TRBJ1-4 TRBV29-1 CSVELGPEGKLFF
TRBJ1-3 TRBV5-1 CAGRDQGNGNTIYF
TRBJ2-5 TRBV7-2 CASSTSGGHQETQYF
TRBJ1-6 TRBV7-6 CASSYRVRTGDSPLHF
TRBJ2-1 TRBV4-1 CASSQDTGTWDEQFF
TRBJ2-2 TRBV14 CASSGLAGKVGELFF
TRBJ1-4 TRBV19 CASSMESPGGLGKLFF
TRBJ2-7 TRBV7-7 CASSLLPGGSYEQYF
TRBJ2-1 TRBV19 CASRGGDEQFF
TRBJ1-1 TRBV28 CASSLTGNPEAFF
TRBJ1-5 TRBV3-1 CASSHRVGNQPQHF
TRBJ2-2 TRBV7-2 CASSLAGGTNTGELFF
TRBJ2-2 TRBV20-1 CSAPGQNTGELFF
TRBJ2-1 TRBV4-2 CASSQGVSQDYHNEQFF
TRBJ2-7 TRBV27 CASSFGTSGSPEQYF
. TRBV5-6 CASSLRGRPLEQFF
TRBJ2-5 TRBV13 CASSQGITGGRQETQYF
TRBJ2-5 TRBV19 CARGGSQETQYF
TRBJ1-4 TRBV3-1 CASSQTGMSAEKLFF